A selection of T cell receptor beta chains follows, all from one sample in a study of blood T cell repertoires in COVID-19. Sequenced by immunoSEQ multiplex PCR; TCRdb stores in-frame clones only, minus some. The table lists about 140,000 clones, about 79% of them singletons, with more than 3.5% in the top ten. Material: peripheral blood. The receptors here all came from a woman aged 80 or over with active or convalescent COVID-19. Both conserved end residues are part of each CDR3. Each record gives: D gene, J gene, clone size, V gene, CDR3 protein, CDR3 DNA. The D gene is left open where the match is weak. Size is omitted from some rows. Given values are once, few, many or a class for expanded clones.

- | TRBJ1-2 | - | TRBV4-1 | CASSQVPTDSRGYTF | TGCGCCAGCAGCCAAGTCCCGACAGACTCGCGTGGCTACACCTTC
- | TRBJ1-5 | few | TRBV7-2 | CASSFGVNQPQHF | TGTGCCAGCAGCTTCGGGGTCAATCAGCCCCAGCATTTT
- | TRBJ2-7 | - | TRBV6-1 | CASSEGPWASEQYF | TGTGCCAGCAGTGAAGGCCCCTGGGCCTCCGAGCAGTACTTC
- | TRBJ1-1 | - | TRBV12-3/TRBV12-4 | CASRTGYRTEAFF | TGTGCCAGCAGAACAGGGTACCGCACTGAAGCTTTCTTT
- | TRBJ1-3 | once | TRBV3-1/TRBV3-2 | CASSPPVSGNTIYF | TGTGCCAGCAGCCCTCCGGTCTCTGGAAACACCATATATTTT
- | TRBJ1-1 | - | TRBV5-4 | CASTSLGQMNTEAFF | TGTGCCAGCACATCCCTGGGGCAGATGAACACTGAAGCTTTCTTT
TRBD1 | TRBJ1-1 | - | TRBV30 | CARLTGWSTEAFF | TGTGCCAGATTGACAGGGTGGAGCACTGAAGCTTTCTTT
- | TRBJ1-2 | - | TRBV7-2 | CASSLGLGQRLYGYTF | TGTGCCAGCAGCTTAGGTCTAGGACAGAGACTCTATGGCTACACCTTC
- | TRBJ2-5 | - | TRBV27 | CASTETARGTQYF | TGTGCCAGCACCGAGACAGCCCGCGGGACCCAGTACTTC
TRBD1 | TRBJ1-2 | once | TRBV18 | CASSLDRDYGYTF | TGTGCCAGCTCACTCGACAGGGACTATGGCTACACCTTC
- | TRBJ1-3 | - | TRBV19 | CASSTPGIGPMGSGNTIYF | TGTGCCAGTAGTACTCCAGGGATAGGCCCTATGGGATCTGGAAACACCATATATTTT
TRBD2 | TRBJ2-7 | - | TRBV2 | CASSGKGRGADEQYF | TGTGCCAGCAGTGGTAAGGGGCGGGGGGCCGACGAGCAGTACTTC
- | TRBJ1-1 | once | TRBV5-1 | CASSLTLQGKNTEAFF | TGCGCCAGCAGCTTGACCCTTCAGGGGAAGAACACTGAAGCTTTCTTT
TRBD2 | TRBJ2-1 | - | TRBV10-3 | CAIRVGLAGGWSYNEQFF | TGTGCCATCAGGGTTGGGCTAGCGGGGGGATGGTCCTACAATGAGCAGTTCTTC
- | TRBJ1-2 | - | TRBV5-8 | CASSLDRVYGYTF | TGTGCCAGCAGCTTGGACAGGGTTTATGGCTACACCTTC
TRBD2 | TRBJ2-7 | - | TRBV7-7 | CASSLRTSGGYEQYF | TGTGCTAGCAGCTTACGGACTAGCGGGGGCTACGAGCAGTACTTC
TRBD2 | TRBJ2-1 | once | TRBV7-3 | CASSLFSRGSSSYNEQFF | TGTGCCAGCAGCTTATTCTCGCGGGGGTCGAGCTCCTACAATGAGCAGTTCTTC
TRBD1 | TRBJ1-2 | - | TRBV7-9 | CASSSRGDRARGYTF | TGTGCCAGCAGCTCACGCGGAGACAGGGCGCGAGGCTACACCTTC
- | TRBJ1-2 | few | TRBV6-5 | CASSEADGYTF | TGTGCCAGCTCAGAGGCAGATGGCTACACCTTC
- | TRBJ2-5 | - | TRBV27 | CASSFRTGGGTSTQYF | TGTGCCAGCAGTTTCCGGACAGGAGGTGGGACTTCGACCCAGTACTTC
TRBD1 | TRBJ1-2 | - | TRBV19 | CASSTRDSAYGYTF | TGTGCCAGTAGTACCCGGGACAGCGCCTATGGCTACACCTTC
- | TRBJ2-4 | - | TRBV28 | CASSSALWAQGYF | TGTGCCAGCAGTTCCGCGCTATGGGCGCAAGGGTACTTC
TRBD1 | TRBJ1-1 | - | TRBV7-2 | CASSFYRGRDTEAFF | TGTGCCAGCAGCTTTTACAGGGGACGGGACACTGAAGCTTTCTTT